The sequence of this T cell receptor (beta chain) was determined in a study of blood T cells in healthy people across ages. Points from the study as a whole: Researchers deemed the diversity estimates from one million T cells underestimates.

This CDR3 spans 14 amino acids. V shed 4 bases and J shed 8 bases, with 17 bases lying between them. Per the germline V gene, CDR1 is LGHDT and CDR2 is YNNKEL (reference sequence). This clonotype has only a few counts. Its cognate antigen is unknown. Primed by a sample-barcoded 5' primer and a J-beta primer mix, a second PCR proceeded for about 7 to 12 cycles. TCRdb passed the 5' RACE reads through MiXCR, listing each CDR3 protein once. The sample includes some 1.6 million distinct CDR3 sequences, roughly a third of them seen just once. The sequenced material came from blood. The receptor comes from a woman younger than 45 in good health. V and J are TRBV3-1 and TRBJ1-2, with D unclear. The CDR3 loop is CASSPSERATGYTF. CDR3 DNA sequence: TGTGCCAGCAGCCCGAGCGAGAGGGCAACGGGCTACACCTTC.